This passage covers 32 T cell receptor delta chains from one sample sequenced in a study of Vδ1+ human thymocytes. The template was reverse-transcribed extracted RNA. The CDR3 regions were amplified by multiplex PCR from V-gene primers to a constant-region primer. TCRdb re-analyzed the multiplex PCR reads via CATT. The data hold under 80,000 delta-chain clones, with approximately 34% observed a single time. The antigens these receptors bind are not known. Study results and caveats: Thymic TRG and TRD repertoires appeared highly polyclonal.

Sample: Vdelta1+ gamma-delta thymocytes from the thymus. Subset noted: FACS-sorted CD3+ TCRalphabeta- TCRVdelta1+ TCRVdelta2- thymocytes. Receptors originate from a boy younger than two who had congenital heart surgery.

The chain links TRDV1 to TRDJ1; possible D gene TRDD3, 9 bases. Trimming removed 1 base at V and 0 bases at J, with 27 bases between. The germline V gene encodes CDR1 TSWWSYY and CDR2 QGS. The CDR3 is 21 residues long. The CDR3 DNA reads TGTGCTCTTGGGGAACCTTCCTACGGCACTGGGGGACTGCCGTACACCGATAAACTCATCTTT. Its protein is CALGEPSYGTGGLPYTDKLIF.

The chain combines TRDV1 with TRDJ1; D possibly matches TRDD2 or TRDD3 (6 bases each). The germline CDR1 and CDR2 sequences are TSWWSYY and QGS. The CDR3 covers 22 residues. The V end was cut by 0 bases, the J end by 2 bases, with 31 bases between. CDR3 amino acids: CALGELRPSPSPRGNITDKLIF. For the CDR3, the DNA is TGTGCTCTTGGGGAACTCCGTCCTTCCCCATCCCCACGGGGGAACATTACCGATAAACTCATCTTT.

The chain recombines TRDV1 with TRDJ1, with 7 bases identical to TRDD3. Germline lookup yields CDR1 TSWWSYY and CDR2 QGS. V trimming: 5 bases; J trimming: 9 bases; junction bases outside the gene matches: 15. There are 15 residues in the CDR3. The CDR3 reads CALGPPSLYWGQLIF. CDR3 in DNA: TGTGCTCTTGGGCCCCCTTCTCTTTACTGGGGACAACTCATCTTT.

This clone occurred once. The chain is built from TRDV1 and TRDJ1, with D perhaps TRDD3 (6 bases). Per the germline V gene, CDR1 is TSWWSYY and CDR2 is QGS. Trimming took 3 bases from V and 0 from J, leaving 44 bases between them. There are 26 residues in the CDR3. The CDR3 reads CALGEVSSLSILGRGTRRGYTDKLIF. The CDR3, as DNA: TGTGCTCTTGGGGAGGTCTCTTCCCTTTCTATACTGGGTCGGGGGACCCGCCGGGGGTACACCGATAAACTCATCTTT.

The chain carries TRDV1 and TRDJ1, with TRDD3 as a possible D gene (6 bases). The V gene lost 3 bases and the J gene lost 0 bases, with 20 bases spanning the gap. CDR1 is TSWWSYY, CDR2 QGS, per germline. The CDR3 is 18 residues long. The CDR3 loop reads CALGDRPFPRGYTDKLIF. CDR3 nucleotide sequence: TGTGCTCTTGGGGACCGACCATTCCCCCGGGGATACACCGATAAACTCATCTTT.

This clone ranks as medium-sized (0.01 to 0.1%). Other DNA sequences in this sample translate to the same CDR3. The rearrangement joins TRDV2 to TRDJ1, with D unclear. Germline V gene lookup returns CDR1 GEAIGNYY and CDR2 EKD. Trimming removed 0 bases from V and 0 bases from J, with 10 bases in between. This CDR3 contains 15 residues. Here the CDR3 DNA reads TGTGCCTGTGACACCGGAGGGCTGTACACCGATAAACTCATCTTT. It codes for CACDTGGLYTDKLIF.

The genes are TRDV1 and TRDJ1; D may be TRDD3 (5 bases). The CDR3 contains 22 residues. Looked up from germline, CDR1 is TSWWSYY and CDR2 is QGS. Trimming stripped 1 base from V and 0 bases from J, with 30 bases between. The CDR3 DNA reads as TGTGCTCTTGGGGAACATGGTACATTAAACCCGAGAGGGATCCTGTACACCGATAAACTCATCTTT. As protein: CALGEHGTLNPRGILYTDKLIF.

The chain carries TRDV1 and TRDJ1, with TRDD3 matching over 8 bases. With 3 bases clipped from V and 0 bases from J, the junction kept 30 bases outside the gene matches. This CDR3 contains 24 residues. The germline CDR1 and CDR2 sequences are TSWWSYY and QGS. The CDR3 loop is CALGDISNFLYWGEYIRNTDKLIF. DNA for the CDR3: TGTGCTCTTGGGGATATTTCGAACTTCTTATACTGGGGGGAATACATCAGGAACACCGATAAACTCATCTTT.

V gene TRDV1 combines with J gene TRDJ1, with D possibly being TRDD2 (5 bases). There are 18 residues in the CDR3. The germline CDR1 and CDR2 sequences are TSWWSYY and QGS. The V end lost 1 base, the J end lost 0 bases, and 18 bases lay between the germline ends. The CDR3 reads CALGEPLVFLPYTDKLIF. In DNA, the CDR3 is TGTGCTCTTGGGGAACCGTTGGTATTCCTGCCTTACACCGATAAACTCATCTTT.

Concerning this clone: No DNA is shown, since the ends of the CDR3 on it are uncertain; the CDR3 is the one TCRdb lists. The V gene is TRAV29/DV5, the J gene TRDJ1; the table's D call, TRDD3, was not checked against the DNA. The CDR3 contains 24 residues when both ends are counted. Germline V CDR1 and CDR2: NSMFDY, ISSIKDK. The CDR3: CSVLLCSPGAYFLLGDDYTDKLIF.

This clone turned up a few times. The chain has TRDV1 and TRDJ1, with D maybe TRDD3 (7 bases). V was clipped by 2 bases and J by 0 bases, with 28 bases between them. The length of the CDR3 is 21 residues. Looked up from germline, CDR1 is TSWWSYY and CDR2 is QGS. The CDR3: CALGEFSFRVLGAVYTDKLIF. As DNA, the CDR3 is TGTGCTCTTGGGGAATTTTCCTTCCGGGTGCTGGGGGCCGTGTACACCGATAAACTCATCTTT.

This clone turned up a few times. The V gene is TRDV1, the J gene TRDJ1; 9 bases align to TRDD3. Germline trimming cut 5 bases from V and 1 base from J; bases unmatched to any gene: 23. The CDR3 spans 21 residues. Germline V CDR1 and CDR2: TSWWSYY, QGS. The CDR3 here is CALGSSGSYVGDTWSTDKLIF. Written as DNA, the CDR3 is TGTGCTCTTGGGTCCTCGGGATCCTACGTAGGGGATACGTGGTCCACCGATAAACTCATCTTT.

The rearrangement uses TRDV2 and TRDJ1, with D hard to call. This CDR3 contains 15 residues. Trimming removed 3 bases at V and 9 bases at J, with 22 bases between. Per germline, CDR1 GEAIGNYY and CDR2 EKD. The DNA for the CDR3 is TGTGCCTGTGACCCGCGGCGGAGACGTTGGTTTGAACTCATCTTT. Its translation: CACDPRRRRWFELIF.

This clone was seen a handful of times. This sample also contains other DNA sequences that code for the same CDR3. This sequence joins TRDV1 and TRDJ1, with D maybe TRDD3 (6 bases). V was trimmed by 1 base and J by 0 bases, leaving 27 bases between them. CDR3 length equals 21 residues. Germline values: CDR1 TSWWSYY, CDR2 QGS. Here the CDR3 DNA reads TGTGCTCTTGGGGAACCGATCGGACCCCCCCGGGGGACCCTGTACACCGATAAACTCATCTTT. It translates to CALGEPIGPPRGTLYTDKLIF.

This clone has just a few counts. This sample also contains other DNA sequences that code for the same CDR3. This chain uses TRDV1 with TRDJ1; D ambiguous. Per the germline V gene, CDR1 is TSWWSYY and CDR2 is QGS. The CDR3 has 13 amino acids. V dropped 4 bases and J dropped 0 bases, with 6 bases sitting between them. The DNA for the CDR3 is TGTGCTCTTGGGGTCAAGTACACCGATAAACTCATCTTT. Its protein product is CALGVKYTDKLIF.

The chain joins TRDV1 to TRDJ1; D may be TRDD3 (6 bases). V lost 1 base to trimming and J lost 0 bases, with 33 bases between them. This CDR3 region has 23 residues. In germline, CDR1 is TSWWSYY, CDR2 QGS. CDR3 sequence (DNA): TGTGCTCTTGGGGAACGTAGCCTACTCCCTGGGGATGGACGTTGCAGGTACACCGATAAACTCATCTTT. Its protein product is CALGERSLLPGDGRCRYTDKLIF.

This clone was counted a few times. The chain links TRDV1 to TRDJ1, with D maybe TRDD3 (6 bases). Germline CDR1 reads TSWWSYY; CDR2 reads QGS. V lost 7 bases and J lost 4, with 22 bases in between. The CDR3 contains 16 residues. The CDR3 sequence: CALAPRQYSWGDKLIF. CDR3 sequence (DNA): TGTGCTCTTGCCCCTCGTCAGTACTCCTGGGGCGATAAACTCATCTTT.

The chain joins TRDV1 to TRDJ1; the match to TRDD3 covers 10 bases. Germline lookup yields CDR1 TSWWSYY and CDR2 QGS. This CDR3 has 23 amino acids. Trimming cost V 0 bases and J 2 bases; bases outside gene matches: 24. The CDR3 nucleotides are TGTGCTCTTGGGGAACTTCATGACCCCGGCTGGGGGATATCGGTGTTGTGGACCGATAAACTCATCTTT. Translated: CALGELHDPGWGISVLWTDKLIF.

There are a few counts of this clone. The chain is built from TRDV2 and TRDJ1, with 13 bases lining up with TRDD3. Germline-derived CDR1 and CDR2 are GEAIGNYY and EKD. This CDR3 is built from 20 residues. The trim removed 0 bases at V and 2 bases at J, leaving 14 bases unmatched. The CDR3, as DNA: TGTGCCTGTGACACCTACCAGGTACTGGGGGATACGGTTAAGACCGATAAACTCATCTTT. Translating gives CACDTYQVLGDTVKTDKLIF.

The rearrangement uses TRDV1 and TRDJ1, with D perhaps assigned TRDD2 or TRDD3 (6 bases each). Trimming removed 1 base at V and 7 bases at J, with 22 bases between. The CDR3 spans 17 residues. Germline V gene lookup returns CDR1 TSWWSYY and CDR2 QGS. CDR3: CALGERFLLPHWAKLIF. The CDR3 DNA reads TGTGCTCTTGGGGAACGCTTCCTCCTACCCCACTGGGCTAAACTCATCTTT.

This chain links TRDV1 with TRDJ1, with TRDD3 matching over 10 bases. J gave up 3 bases and V 0 bases, and 28 bases lay outside the gene matches. Germline V gene data show CDR1 as TSWWSYY and CDR2 as QGS. The CDR3 runs to 24 residues. CDR3 DNA sequence: TGTGCTCTTGGGGAACTGCATGCGGTAATGCATGGGGGATACCCGACCGGTGAAGCCGATAAACTCATCTTT. As protein: CALGELHAVMHGGYPTGEADKLIF.

This clone was counted a few times. The J gene is TRDJ2, the V gene TRDV1; TRDD3 agrees at 7 bases. The CDR3 covers 15 residues. J lost 13 bases, V lost 2 bases, and 13 bases had no gene match. Germline CDR1 reads TSWWSYY; CDR2 reads QGS. The DNA for the CDR3 is TGTGCTCTTGGGGAAACTTCGGCATGGGGGACAAGACTCTTCTTT. It encodes CALGETSAWGTRLFF.

The rearrangement links TRDV1 to TRDJ1, with D possibly TRDD3 on 6 matching bases. The CDR3 is 20 amino acids. V was cut by 0 bases and J by 4 bases, with 27 bases left in between. Germline loops: CDR1 TSWWSYY, CDR2 QGS. The CDR3 region has the DNA TGTGCTCTTGGGGAACTCGGTGCTACTGGATGGTGGGGGCTTCGCGATAAACTCATCTTT. The encoded protein is CALGELGATGWWGLRDKLIF.

Note on this clone: Since a much larger clone is just one base distant, this may be a read error. The rearrangement joins TRDV2 to TRDJ2; D might be TRDD2 (6 bases). Per the germline V gene, CDR1 is GEAIGNYY and CDR2 is EKD. Deletions cut 3 bases from V and 5 bases from J, with 27 bases between. CDR3 size: 19 residues. Here the CDR3 reads CACDPPFPRSLAVTAQLFF. The DNA for the CDR3 is TGTGCCTGTGACCCCCCGTTTCCTAGAAGTCTCGCAGTTACAGCACAACTCTTCTTT.

This rearrangement joins TRDV1 to TRDJ1, with D perhaps matching TRDD3 (6 bases). In germline, CDR1 is TSWWSYY, CDR2 QGS. The length of the CDR3 is 17 residues. V was pared by 2 bases and J by 5 bases, with 21 bases between. CDR3: CALGEGKPWGPWDKLIF. The DNA of the CDR3 is TGTGCTCTTGGGGAAGGTAAACCCTGGGGACCCTGGGATAAACTCATCTTT.

This rearrangement joins TRDV3 to TRDJ1; 7 bases match TRDD3. The V and J ends lost 4 bases and 0 bases, in that order; junction bases with no gene match: 17. The V gene's germline CDR1 is TVYSNPD and CDR2 GDNSRS (reference sequence). There are 17 residues in the CDR3. CDR3 DNA sequence: TGTGCCTCTTGCCTTCTTTACTGGGGACGGTACACCGATAAACTCATCTTT. Its protein product is CASCLLYWGRYTDKLIF.

The chain combines TRDV1 with TRDJ1; 12 nucleotides match TRDD3. The CDR3 length is 25 residues. The J segment lost 0 bases and the V segment lost 0 bases, leaving 26 bases of the junction unmatched. Germline-derived CDR1 and CDR2 are TSWWSYY and QGS. The DNA of the CDR3 is TGTGCTCTTGGGGAACTTGAGCCACCGCATGGGAGTACTGGGGGATACTCCCCGTACACCGATAAACTCATCTTT. The encoded protein is CALGELEPPHGSTGGYSPYTDKLIF.

This clone was detected only a few times. This sequence joins TRDV1 and TRDJ1; 7 positions agree with TRDD3. The ends lost 0 bases at V and 1 base at J; junction bases unmatched: 14. Germline CDR1 and CDR2: TSWWSYY and QGS. This CDR3 has 19 residues. The CDR3 nucleotides are TGTGCTCTTGGGGAACTTCCCTATATGTCTGGGGGGGGCACCGATAAACTCATCTTT. Its protein product is CALGELPYMSGGGTDKLIF.

The table lists this clone with a few counts. The genes are TRDV2 and TRDJ1; the match to TRDD3 covers 10 bases. The V gene end was trimmed by 5 bases and the J gene end by 2 bases; junction bases not matched to a gene: 25. The CDR3 sequence is 21 residues long. Germline values: CDR1 GEAIGNYY, CDR2 EKD. The CDR3: CACVFSVRYWGILGLTDKLIF. CDR3 DNA sequence: TGTGCCTGTGTCTTCAGCGTCCGTTACTGGGGGATTCTAGGTCTGACCGATAAACTCATCTTT.

This sequence joins TRDV1 and TRDJ1; D is perhaps TRDD3 (6 bases). Per germline, CDR1 TSWWSYY and CDR2 QGS. Trimming took off 0 bases at V and 1 base at J, with 24 bases between the two ends. The CDR3 extends over 20 amino acids. The CDR3 sequence: CALGELGWSLGPGTTDKLIF. In DNA, the CDR3 is TGTGCTCTTGGGGAACTCGGTTGGTCCCTGGGGCCGGGTACCACCGATAAACTCATCTTT.

This chain connects TRDV1 to TRDJ1; 12 nucleotides align to TRDD3. Germline-derived CDR1 and CDR2 are TSWWSYY and QGS. This CDR3 region has 26 residues. Germline trimming cut 0 bases from V and 10 bases from J; bases unmatched to any gene: 39. CDR3 nucleotides: TGTGCTCTTGGGGAACTGATTATGCATCCGAGCTCAACCCTCCGGCCGACGTACTGGGGGATACTTAGACTCATCTTT. Its translation is CALGELIMHPSSTLRPTYWGILRLIF.

This chain uses TRDV1 with TRDJ1; 11 bases line up with TRDD3. The CDR3 runs 22 residues. CDR1 and CDR2 from the germline V gene are TSWWSYY and QGS. J gave up 3 bases and V 1 base, and 22 bases lay outside the gene matches. Here the CDR3 reads CALGEHPTFPRLLGDNPDKLIF. In DNA form, the CDR3 reads TGTGCTCTTGGGGAACACCCAACCTTCCCTAGGCTACTGGGGGATAATCCCGATAAACTCATCTTT.